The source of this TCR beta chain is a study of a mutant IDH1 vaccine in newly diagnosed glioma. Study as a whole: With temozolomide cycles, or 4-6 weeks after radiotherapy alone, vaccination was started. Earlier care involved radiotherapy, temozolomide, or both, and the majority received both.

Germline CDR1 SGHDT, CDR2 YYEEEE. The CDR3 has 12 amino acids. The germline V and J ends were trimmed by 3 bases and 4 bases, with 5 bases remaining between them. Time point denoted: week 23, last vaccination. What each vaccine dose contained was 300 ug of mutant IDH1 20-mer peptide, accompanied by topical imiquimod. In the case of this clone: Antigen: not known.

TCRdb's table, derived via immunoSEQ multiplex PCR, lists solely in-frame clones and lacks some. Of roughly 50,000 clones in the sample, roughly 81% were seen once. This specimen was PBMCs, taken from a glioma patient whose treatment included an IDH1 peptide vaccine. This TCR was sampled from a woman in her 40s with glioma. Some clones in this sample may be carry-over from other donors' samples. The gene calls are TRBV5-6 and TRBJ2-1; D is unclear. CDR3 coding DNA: TGTGCCAGCAGCTGGGAATACAATGAGCAGTTCTTC. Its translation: CASSWEYNEQFF.